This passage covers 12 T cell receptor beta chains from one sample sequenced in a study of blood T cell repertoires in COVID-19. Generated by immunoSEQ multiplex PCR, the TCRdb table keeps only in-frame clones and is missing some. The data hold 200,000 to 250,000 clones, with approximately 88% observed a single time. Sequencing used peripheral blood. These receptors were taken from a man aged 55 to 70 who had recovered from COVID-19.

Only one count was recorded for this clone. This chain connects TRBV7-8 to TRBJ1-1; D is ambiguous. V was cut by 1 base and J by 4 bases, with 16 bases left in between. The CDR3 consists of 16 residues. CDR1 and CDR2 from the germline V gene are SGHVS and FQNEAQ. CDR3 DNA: TGTGCCAGCAGCTTAGAAGAGGTGCGACGGGGCACTGAAGCTTTCTTT. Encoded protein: CASSLEEVRRGTEAFF.

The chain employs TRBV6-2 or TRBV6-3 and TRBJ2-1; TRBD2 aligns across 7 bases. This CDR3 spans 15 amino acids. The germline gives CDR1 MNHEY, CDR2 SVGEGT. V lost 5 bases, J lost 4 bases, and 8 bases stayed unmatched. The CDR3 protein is CASSNLAATYNEQFF. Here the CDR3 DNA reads TGTGCCAGCAGTAATCTAGCGGCCACGTACAATGAGCAGTTCTTC.

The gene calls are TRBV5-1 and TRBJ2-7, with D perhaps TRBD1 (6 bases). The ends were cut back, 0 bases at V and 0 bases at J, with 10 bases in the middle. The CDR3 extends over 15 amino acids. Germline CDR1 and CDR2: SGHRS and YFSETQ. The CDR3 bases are TGCGCCAGCAGCTTGGAAACAGGGAGCTCCTACGAGCAGTACTTC. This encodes CASSLETGSSYEQYF.

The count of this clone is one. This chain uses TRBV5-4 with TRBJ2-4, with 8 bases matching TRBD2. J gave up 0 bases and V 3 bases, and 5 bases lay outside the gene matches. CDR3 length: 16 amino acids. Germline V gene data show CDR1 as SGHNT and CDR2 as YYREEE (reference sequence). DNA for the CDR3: TGTGCCAGCAGCTCAGAGAGCGGGAGAGCCAAAAACATTCAGTACTTC. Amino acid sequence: CASSSESGRAKNIQYF.

CDR3 amino acids: CASSESGTNQPQHF. The CDR3 DNA sequence: TGCGCCAGCAGTGAGTCGGGCACGAATCAGCCCCAGCATTTT. This chain uses TRBV10-2 with TRBJ1-5; no reliable D call. Germline V gene lookup returns CDR1 WSHSY and CDR2 SAAADI. This CDR3 has 14 residues. V was clipped by 0 bases and J by 4 bases, with 7 bases between them.

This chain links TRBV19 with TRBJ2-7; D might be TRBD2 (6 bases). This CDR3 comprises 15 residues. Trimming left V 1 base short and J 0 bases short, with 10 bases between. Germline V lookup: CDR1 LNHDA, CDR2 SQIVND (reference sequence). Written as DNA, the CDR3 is TGTGCCAGTAGTATAGTCGGGGGAAGCTCCTACGAGCAGTACTTC. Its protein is CASSIVGGSSYEQYF.

The CDR3 DNA reads as TGTGCCAGCAGTTTCGCCGGGACAGGGTCCTACGAGCAGTACTTC. Translated: CASSFAGTGSYEQYF. The V gene is TRBV6-2 or TRBV6-3, the J gene TRBJ2-7; 9 bases map to TRBD1. CDR3 size: 15 residues. Germline V gene lookup returns CDR1 MNHEY and CDR2 SVGEGT. V was clipped by 4 bases and J by 1 base; unmatched bases: 5.

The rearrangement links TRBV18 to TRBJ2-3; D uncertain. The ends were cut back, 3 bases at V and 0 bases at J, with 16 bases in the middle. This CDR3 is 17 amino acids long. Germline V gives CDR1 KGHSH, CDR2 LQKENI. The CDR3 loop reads CASSPTPSLLSTDTQYF. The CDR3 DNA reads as TGTGCCAGCTCACCTACTCCGAGCCTTTTAAGCACAGATACGCAGTATTTT.

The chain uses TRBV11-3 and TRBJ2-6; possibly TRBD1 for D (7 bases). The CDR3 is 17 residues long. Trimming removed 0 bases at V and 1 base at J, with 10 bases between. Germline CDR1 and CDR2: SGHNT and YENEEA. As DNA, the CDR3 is TGTGCCAGCAGCTTAGACAGGGGGAGGTCTGGGGCCAACGTCCTGACTTTC. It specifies CASSLDRGRSGANVLTF.

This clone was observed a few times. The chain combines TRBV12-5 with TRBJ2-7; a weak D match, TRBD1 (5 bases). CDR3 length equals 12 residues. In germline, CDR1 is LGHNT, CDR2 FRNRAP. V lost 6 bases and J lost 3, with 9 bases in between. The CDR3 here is CASGSDIYEQYF. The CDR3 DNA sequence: TGTGCTAGTGGCTCGGACATCTACGAGCAGTACTTC.

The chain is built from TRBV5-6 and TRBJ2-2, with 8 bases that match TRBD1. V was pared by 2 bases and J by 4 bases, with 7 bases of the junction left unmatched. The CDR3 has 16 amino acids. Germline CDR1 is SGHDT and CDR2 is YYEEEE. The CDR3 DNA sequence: TGTGCCAGCAGCTTCTACCGGGACAGGTCCACCGGGGAGCTGTTTTTT. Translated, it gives CASSFYRDRSTGELFF.

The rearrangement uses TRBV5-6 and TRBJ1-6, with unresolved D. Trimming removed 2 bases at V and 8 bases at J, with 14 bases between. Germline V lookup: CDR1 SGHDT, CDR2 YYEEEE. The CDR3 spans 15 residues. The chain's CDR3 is CASSLNPNSDSPLHF. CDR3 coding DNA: TGTGCCAGCAGCTTAAACCCCAACTCGGATTCACCCCTCCACTTT. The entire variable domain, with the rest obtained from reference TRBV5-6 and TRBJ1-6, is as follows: DAGVTQSPTHLIKTRGQQVTLRCSPKSGHDTVSWYQQALGQGPQFIFQYYEEEERQRGNFPDRFSGHQFPNYSSELNVNALLLGDSALYLCASSLNPNSDSPLHFGNGTRLTVT.